Below are 25 T cell receptor beta chains sequenced from a single sample in a study of Tregs in tolerant kidney transplant recipients. Sequencing was performed with immunoSEQ multiplex PCR; in TCRdb, only in-frame clones are kept and a portion is missing. The sample carries around 77,000 clones, more than 95% recorded once. This specimen was CD4+ T cells from blood, taken before the transplant. These receptors originate from a human donor who received a combined kidney and bone marrow transplant.

The chain uses TRBV15 and TRBJ2-5; D gene ambiguous. The length of the CDR3 is 14 residues. The germline gives CDR1 LNHNV, CDR2 YYDKDF (reference sequence). V lost 0 bases and J 2 bases, leaving 7 bases between the germline ends. The CDR3 region is CATSRDPGQETQYF. The DNA of the CDR3 is TGTGCCACCAGCAGAGATCCGGGTCAAGAGACCCAGTACTTC. The variable domain in full, completed from reference TRBV15 and TRBJ2-5, reads DAMVIQNPRYQVTQFGKPVTLSCSQTLNHNVMYWYQQKSSQAPKLLFHYYDKDFNNEADTPDNFQSRRPNTSFCFLDIRSPGLGDTAMYLCATSRDPGQETQYFGPGTRLLVL.

This sequence joins TRBV27 and TRBJ2-1; 11 bases fit TRBD2. The germline CDR1 and CDR2 sequences are MNHEY and SMNVEV (reference sequence). The CDR3 covers 17 residues. V trimming: 4 bases; J trimming: 7 bases; junction bases outside the gene matches: 12. The CDR3 region is CASSWGSSGGPGNEQFF. The CDR3 bases are TGTGCCAGCAGTTGGGGGTCTAGCGGGGGGCCGGGGAATGAGCAGTTCTTC.

The chain recombines TRBV11-2 with TRBJ2-3, with 7 bases identical to TRBD2. The germline gives CDR1 SGHAT, CDR2 FQNNGV. CDR3 length: 18 residues. J gave up 0 bases and V 0 bases, and 9 bases lay outside the gene matches. In DNA form, the CDR3 reads TGTGCCAGCAGCTTAGAGGCCCAGCGGGGTATTAGCACAGATACGCAGTATTTT. Amino acids: CASSLEAQRGISTDTQYF.

This clone was found once. The rearrangement joins TRBV5-1 to TRBJ2-4, with D possibly being TRBD2 (6 bases). This CDR3 comprises 13 residues. Trimming left V 0 bases short and J 8 bases short, with 9 bases between. CDR1 is SGHRS and CDR2 is YFSETQ in the germline V gene. The CDR3 DNA reads TGCGCCAGCAGCTTGGCCCGGGAGTACATTCAGTACTTC. This codes for CASSLAREYIQYF.

The CDR3 sequence is CASSGQLQMNTEAFF. The CDR3 nucleotides are TGTGCCAGCTCGGGACAGCTGCAAATGAACACTGAAGCTTTCTTT. The gene calls are TRBV18 and TRBJ1-1, with TRBD1 identical over 7 bases. V dropped 6 bases and J dropped 0; count of bases not matched to a gene: 7. Germline V gives CDR1 KGHSH, CDR2 LQKENI. The CDR3 length is 15 residues. The variable domain in full, completed from reference TRBV18 and TRBJ1-1, reads NAGVMQNPRHLVRRRGQEARLRCSPMKGHSHVYWYRQLPEEGLKFMVYLQKENIIDESGMPKERFSAEFPKEGPSILRIQQVVRGDSAAYFCASSGQLQMNTEAFFGQGTRLTVV.

This sequence joins TRBV7-9 and TRBJ2-7; the D is unclear. This CDR3 has 11 amino acids. The germline gives CDR1 SEHNR, CDR2 FQNEAQ (reference sequence). V dropped 7 bases and J dropped 3 bases, with 7 bases sitting between them. CDR3 region: CASTSSYEQYF. CDR3 bases: TGTGCCAGCACCTCGAGCTACGAGCAGTACTTC.

V is TRBV11-1 and J is TRBJ1-5, with D uncertain. The CDR3 totals 13 residues. Trimming pared 5 bases from V and 3 bases from J, leaving 8 bases between. CDR1 is SGHAT, CDR2 FQDESV, per germline (reference sequence). CDR3 sequence: CASSQSDNQPQHF. CDR3 DNA sequence: TGTGCCAGCAGCCAGTCCGACAATCAGCCCCAGCATTTT.

V gene TRBV2 combines with J gene TRBJ1-1, with a weak D call TRBD1 (6 bases). Germline loops: CDR1 SNHLY, CDR2 FYNNEI. This CDR3 spans 14 amino acids. V lost 6 bases, J lost 0 bases, and 11 bases lay in between. CDR3 bases: TGTGCCAGCAGCAACAGGGCTTTGAACACTGAAGCTTTCTTT. This translates into CASSNRALNTEAFF.

The chain recombines TRBV30 with TRBJ1-1; no definite D call. The CDR3 loop spans 15 amino acids. Germline V gene lookup returns CDR1 GTSNPN and CDR2 SVGIG (reference sequence). The germline V and J ends were trimmed by 4 bases and 0 bases, with 15 bases remaining between them. The CDR3 DNA reads as TGTGCCTGGACCCCCAGAGGGATCATGAACACTGAAGCTTTCTTT. The encoded protein is CAWTPRGIMNTEAFF.

This chain connects TRBV7-9 to TRBJ2-2; the match to TRBD1 covers 9 bases. The trim removed 1 base at V and 6 bases at J, leaving 3 bases unmatched. There are 15 residues in the CDR3. Germline V lookup: CDR1 SEHNR, CDR2 FQNEAQ (reference sequence). The CDR3 DNA sequence: TGTGCCAGCAGCTTAGTTACAGGGGGCTCCGGGGAGCTGTTTTTT. Its translation: CASSLVTGGSGELFF.

CDR3 region: CASSGIPGTGYGEQYF. CDR3 DNA: TGCGCCAGCAGCGGAATACCCGGGACAGGGTATGGCGAGCAGTACTTC. The V and J genes are TRBV5-1 and TRBJ2-7; 9 bases align to TRBD1. V dropped 4 bases and J dropped 6; count of bases not matched to a gene: 14. Germline V gene data show CDR1 as SGHRS and CDR2 as YFSETQ. This CDR3 comprises 16 residues. Drawing the rest from reference TRBV5-1 and TRBJ2-7, the complete variable domain is KAGVTQTPRYLIKTRGQQVTLSCSPISGHRSVSWYQQTPGQGLQFLFEYFSETQRNKGNFPGRFSGRQFSNSRSEMNVSTLELGDSALYLCASSGIPGTGYGEQYFGPGTRLTVT.

This clone was seen only once. The chain is built from TRBV7-3 and TRBJ2-3; TRBD2 is a possible D gene (7 bases). Trimming stripped 4 bases from V and 6 bases from J, with 26 bases between. CDR3 length: 18 residues. Germline lookup yields CDR1 SGHTA and CDR2 FQGTGA. CDR3 residues: CASSSGVPGSGEGDTQYF. CDR3 DNA: TGTGCCAGCAGCTCAGGTGTACCGGGCTCAGGGGAGGGGGATACGCAGTATTTT.

V is TRBV30 and J is TRBJ1-6, with 10 positions matching TRBD1. The V gene's germline CDR1 is GTSNPN and CDR2 SVGIG (reference sequence). J was trimmed by 12 bases and V by 2 bases; bases with no gene match: 13. The CDR3 length is 16 residues. The CDR3 loop is CAWSILSGTGDLPLHF. The CDR3 DNA follows: TGTGCCTGGAGTATACTGTCTGGGACAGGGGATTTACCCCTCCACTTT.

The genes are TRBV2 and TRBJ1-4, with 8 bases that match TRBD1. CDR3 length: 14 amino acids. Germline loops: CDR1 SNHLY, CDR2 FYNNEI. The ends lost 5 bases at V and 4 bases at J; junction bases unmatched: 3. CDR3 loop: CASSLTGDNEKLFF. CDR3 in DNA: TGTGCCAGCAGTCTGACAGGGGATAATGAAAAACTGTTTTTT.

The rearrangement joins TRBV6-5 to TRBJ2-5, with TRBD1 identical over 8 bases. CDR3 size: 13 residues. Germline loops: CDR1 MNHEY, CDR2 SVGAGI. With 7 bases clipped from V and 5 bases from J, the junction kept 6 bases outside the gene matches. The CDR3 sequence: CASTRGRGETQYF. The CDR3 nucleotides read TGTGCCAGCACCAGGGGGCGAGGGGAGACCCAGTACTTC.

This chain connects TRBV7-2 to TRBJ1-2; 8 bases fit TRBD1. CDR1 is SGHTA and CDR2 is FQGNSA in the germline V gene. The length of the CDR3 is 14 residues. The junction had 4 bases not matched to a gene; V was cut back by 0 bases and J by 7 bases. As DNA, the CDR3 is TGTGCCAGCAGCTTAGCGCCACAGGGGGGTGGCTACACCTTC. It is translated as CASSLAPQGGGYTF.

The chain combines TRBV4-3 with TRBJ1-5; D is unclear. The CDR3 spans 19 residues. Germline loops: CDR1 LGHNA, CDR2 YSLEER. Trimming left V 4 bases short and J 0 bases short, with 22 bases between. The CDR3 nucleotides read TGCGCCAGCAGCCTTTTGACTCGGTTTAGGCGATATAGCAATCAGCCCCAGCATTTT. It specifies CASSLLTRFRRYSNQPQHF.

This chain connects TRBV9 to TRBJ1-3; D unresolved. The CDR3 covers 15 residues. V gave up 1 base and J gave up 4 bases, with 12 bases separating them. Germline values: CDR1 SGDLS, CDR2 YYNGEE. In DNA form, the CDR3 reads TGTGCCAGCAGCGTATCGTTCGGGGTAGGAAACACCATATATTTT. Amino acid sequence: CASSVSFGVGNTIYF.

This chain links TRBV4-3 with TRBJ2-3; 9 nucleotides line up with TRBD1. The length of the CDR3 is 17 residues. Germline trimming cut 6 bases from V and 3 bases from J; bases unmatched to any gene: 13. The germline gives CDR1 LGHNA, CDR2 YSLEER. The CDR3 nucleotides read TGCGCCAGCAGACGATCATCAACAGGGGGCAGGACAGATACGCAGTATTTT. The encoded protein is CASRRSSTGGRTDTQYF.

The rearrangement links TRBV28 to TRBJ1-1, with D perhaps matching TRBD1 (6 bases). The V gene's germline CDR1 is MDHEN and CDR2 SYDVKM. This CDR3 is built from 15 residues. V was trimmed by 6 bases and J by 1 base, leaving 15 bases between them. The CDR3 loop reads CASSTTGRTNTEAFF. The CDR3 DNA follows: TGTGCCAGCAGCACCACAGGGAGAACGAACACTGAAGCTTTCTTT.

Worth noting for this clone: Additional DNA sequences in this sample encode the identical CDR3. The J gene is TRBJ1-1, the V gene TRBV19; D is unresolved. Trimming cost V 2 bases and J 1 base, with 5 bases left between them. CDR3 length: 13 amino acids. CDR1 is LNHDA, CDR2 SQIVND, per germline (reference sequence). CDR3 coding DNA: TGTGCCAGTAGTATAACTGGGAACACTGAAGCTTTCTTT. Encoded protein: CASSITGNTEAFF.

The chain joins TRBV28 to TRBJ2-3; maybe TRBD2 (5 bases). The germline gives CDR1 MDHEN, CDR2 SYDVKM. Deletions cut 7 bases from V and 4 bases from J, with 18 bases between. The CDR3 is 15 residues long. The CDR3 region is CASKAPGNGADTQYF. As DNA, the CDR3 is TGTGCCAGCAAGGCCCCGGGAAACGGGGCAGATACGCAGTATTTT.

The chain recombines TRBV5-1 with TRBJ2-1; no clear D gene. Trimming took off 0 bases at V and 0 bases at J, with 4 bases between the two ends. The CDR3 length is 14 residues. Germline CDR1 reads SGHRS; CDR2 reads YFSETQ. The CDR3, as DNA: TGCGCCAGCAGCTTGGCCGGCTCCTACAATGAGCAGTTCTTC. Translation gives CASSLAGSYNEQFF.

V gene TRBV7-9 combines with J gene TRBJ2-5, with D possibly matching TRBD1 (6 bases). Per the germline V gene, CDR1 is SEHNR and CDR2 is FQNEAQ (reference sequence). Deletions cut 1 base from V and 5 bases from J, with 11 bases between. The CDR3 covers 14 residues. The CDR3 protein is CASSLVGAWETQYF. CDR3 DNA sequence: TGTGCCAGCAGCTTAGTGGGGGCCTGGGAGACCCAGTACTTC.

This sequence joins TRBV5-4 and TRBJ1-6; perhaps TRBD1 as D (6 bases). Trimming took 0 bases from V and 4 from J, leaving 8 bases between them. The CDR3 length is 15 residues. CDR1 is SGHNT and CDR2 is YYREEE in the germline V gene (reference sequence). CDR3 loop: CASSLGTAYNSPLHF. In nucleotides, the CDR3 is TGTGCCAGCAGCTTGGGGACAGCATATAATTCACCCCTCCACTTT.